This is a list of T cell receptor beta chains from one sample in a study of CD8+ T cells in alopecia areata. TCRdb's copy holds only in-frame clones and misses some; the assay was immunoSEQ multiplex PCR. The table includes about 150,000 clones, about 59% detected once. The sequenced sample was CD8+ T cells sorted from blood, obtained at week 4, from a patient treated with tofacitinib. The receptors stem from a human donor with alopecia areata. Both conserved end residues are part of each CDR3. Fields, in order: CDR3 DNA, CDR3 protein, D gene, clone size, V gene, J gene. The D gene is left open where the match is weak. Size is stated for part of the rows, as once, few or many counts, or as a class when the clone is expanded.

CDR3nt: TGTGCCAGCAGCTTCGGCAGCAGCTCCTACGAGCAGTACTTC
CDR3aa: CASSFGSSSYEQYF
d_gene: -
abundance: few
v_gene: TRBV13
j_gene: TRBJ2-7

CDR3nt: TGCAGCGTTGATACAGGGCAGAGCAATCAGCCCCAGCATTTT
CDR3aa: CSVDTGQSNQPQHF
d_gene: -
abundance: -
v_gene: TRBV29-1
j_gene: TRBJ1-5

CDR3nt: TGTGCCACCAGCGTGGCGGAGACTACCTACGAGCAGTACTTC
CDR3aa: CATSVAETTYEQYF
d_gene: -
abundance: -
v_gene: TRBV15
j_gene: TRBJ2-7

CDR3nt: TGTGCCAGCAGCCCTCGACGAGCCTACGAGCAGTACTTC
CDR3aa: CASSPRRAYEQYF
d_gene: -
abundance: -
v_gene: TRBV6-5
j_gene: TRBJ2-7

CDR3nt: TGTGCCAGCAGCTGGGCGGGCGGGGAGCTGTTTTTT
CDR3aa: CASSWAGGELFF
d_gene: -
abundance: -
v_gene: TRBV5-6
j_gene: TRBJ2-2

CDR3nt: TGTGCCAGCAGACAACAGGGATTCAACACTGAAGCTTTCTTT
CDR3aa: CASRQQGFNTEAFF
d_gene: -
abundance: few
v_gene: TRBV6-5
j_gene: TRBJ1-1

CDR3nt: TGCAGCGTCTGGACAGGCAACTCTGGGGCCAACGTCCTGACTTTC
CDR3aa: CSVWTGNSGANVLTF
d_gene: TRBD1
abundance: -
v_gene: TRBV29-1
j_gene: TRBJ2-6

CDR3nt: TGTGCCTGGAGTGTTCCCCGAGAGGGCTACGAGCAGTACTTC
CDR3aa: CAWSVPREGYEQYF
d_gene: -
abundance: -
v_gene: TRBV30
j_gene: TRBJ2-7

CDR3nt: TGCAGCGTTGCGGGCACTAGCGGGAAAGGCAGAGAGACCCAGTACTTC
CDR3aa: CSVAGTSGKGRETQYF
d_gene: TRBD2
abundance: few
v_gene: TRBV29-1
j_gene: TRBJ2-5

CDR3nt: TGTGCCTGGAGTGAAGGGACTAGTAATGAGCAGTTCTTC
CDR3aa: CAWSEGTSNEQFF
d_gene: TRBD2
abundance: -
v_gene: TRBV30
j_gene: TRBJ2-1

CDR3nt: TGTGCCAGCAGCCCTATGGGCCGCGAGCAGTACTTC
CDR3aa: CASSPMGREQYF
d_gene: -
abundance: once
v_gene: TRBV6-6
j_gene: TRBJ2-7

CDR3nt: TGCGCCAGCAGCTTGCCGGGGTTCAGTGGCTACACCTTC
CDR3aa: CASSLPGFSGYTF
d_gene: -
abundance: -
v_gene: TRBV5-1
j_gene: TRBJ1-2

CDR3nt: TGTGCCATCAGTGTAAAAACAGGGAACGAGCAGTACTTC
CDR3aa: CAISVKTGNEQYF
d_gene: -
abundance: few
v_gene: TRBV10-3
j_gene: TRBJ2-7

CDR3nt: TGTGCCAGCAGCTTAACAGGATGGAACACTGAAGCTTTCTTT
CDR3aa: CASSLTGWNTEAFF
d_gene: -
abundance: few
v_gene: TRBV13
j_gene: TRBJ1-1

CDR3nt: TGTGCCACCAGCAGAGCCGGACAGGGGGTTTACGAGCAGTACTTC
CDR3aa: CATSRAGQGVYEQYF
d_gene: TRBD1
abundance: -
v_gene: TRBV15
j_gene: TRBJ2-7

CDR3nt: TGTGCCAGCAGCCCCGGGCCATCCTACAATGAGCAGTTCTTC
CDR3aa: CASSPGPSYNEQFF
d_gene: -
abundance: -
v_gene: TRBV7-6
j_gene: TRBJ2-1

CDR3nt: TGTGCCAGCAGCAAGGACATCGGGTACGAGCAGTACTTC
CDR3aa: CASSKDIGYEQYF
d_gene: -
abundance: -
v_gene: TRBV5-6
j_gene: TRBJ2-7

CDR3nt: TGTGCCACCAGCCATACAGGGGGCGGTGGGAATGAGCAGTTCTTC
CDR3aa: CATSHTGGGGNEQFF
d_gene: TRBD1
abundance: few
v_gene: TRBV15
j_gene: TRBJ2-1

CDR3nt: TGTGCCAGCAGCCCGGTGGGGGGTGGCACCGGGGAGCTGTTTTTT
CDR3aa: CASSPVGGGTGELFF
d_gene: -
abundance: -
v_gene: TRBV27
j_gene: TRBJ2-2

CDR3nt: TGTGCCATCAGTGACCCTGCGACAGGGGACGAAGCTTTCTTT
CDR3aa: CAISDPATGDEAFF
d_gene: TRBD1
abundance: -
v_gene: TRBV10-3
j_gene: TRBJ1-1

CDR3nt: TGTGCCTGGACCCCCGTAGGGCCTGGGGAGACCCAGTACTTC
CDR3aa: CAWTPVGPGETQYF
d_gene: -
abundance: -
v_gene: TRBV30
j_gene: TRBJ2-5

CDR3nt: TGTGCCAGCAGCTTGGGGCGGGGAGTCGGCGGCTACACCTTC
CDR3aa: CASSLGRGVGGYTF
d_gene: -
abundance: -
v_gene: TRBV5-6
j_gene: TRBJ1-2

CDR3nt: TGCGCCAGCAGCCAAGACACAGGGTCCCCGACAGTAGAGACCCAGTACTTC
CDR3aa: CASSQDTGSPTVETQYF
d_gene: -
abundance: -
v_gene: TRBV4-1
j_gene: TRBJ2-5

CDR3nt: TGTGCCAGCAGCCAAGACGTCGAGGACAGCAGCTGGTATGGCTACACCTTC
CDR3aa: CASSQDVEDSSWYGYTF
d_gene: -
abundance: -
v_gene: TRBV4-2
j_gene: TRBJ1-2

CDR3nt: TGCAGCGTAGAGGGACTAGCGGGGGGTTCGAACACCGGGGAGCTGTTTTTT
CDR3aa: CSVEGLAGGSNTGELFF
d_gene: TRBD2
abundance: few
v_gene: TRBV29-1
j_gene: TRBJ2-2

CDR3nt: TGTGCCAGCAGCTTAGGGGCAGCCTATGGCTACACCTTC
CDR3aa: CASSLGAAYGYTF
d_gene: -
abundance: -
v_gene: TRBV7-9
j_gene: TRBJ1-2

CDR3nt: TGTGCCAGCAGTTTATTGGGCGGGGCCGAGACCCAGTACTTC
CDR3aa: CASSLLGGAETQYF
d_gene: -
abundance: few
v_gene: TRBV27
j_gene: TRBJ2-5